This T cell receptor (beta chain) was recorded in a study of T-cell memory formation after mild COVID-19 (dated by TCRdb to about 2021). About the full investigation: TCR sequence clusters from the two donors were largely donor specific. Longitudinal TCRalpha and TCRbeta repertoire sequencing tracked T-cell clones expanding and contracting after mild COVID-19 in a couple of donors. Two young, previously healthy adult volunteers, one female and one male, were included in the cohort.

Ficoll-Paque density gradient centrifugation was used to isolate PBMCs. What the research found in general, with its limitations: Only two mild cases were covered by the study, and larger cohorts that include severe cases with pre-infection samples were considered necessary. Contracting CD4+ clones were located mainly in the CM and EM memory subsets, whereas CD8+ clones were found to be enriched in EMRA. Whether the second-wave clones peaking on day 37 were SARS-CoV-2 specific was not confirmed. The detection of some responding clones in pre-infection memory suggests that pre-existing cross-reactive memory T cells joined the SARS-CoV-2 response. Balanced CD4/CD8 phenotypes were observed for clones contracting from day 15 to 85, whereas a bias towards CD4+ was observed for a second wave of clones expanding from day 15 to 37.

Remarks on this clonotype: Its antigen is currently not known. No much larger clone exists at a distance of one base, and base qualities are not known.

Sequences MDHEN (CDR1) and SYDVKM (CDR2) are obtained from the germline V gene. Measured from the cysteine to the phenylalanine, the CDR3 is 15 residues long. The kept DNA is CDR3 alone, 45 bases in frame from the first base. V is trimmed back by 2 bases and J by 5 bases, and the junction contains 5 bases that no gene match accounts for. Sequencing used an Illumina NovaSeq 6000. Using 5'RACE with constant-segment primers, TCRalpha and TCRbeta cDNA libraries were constructed, with sample barcodes and unique molecular identifiers added in the process. Trizol reagent was used to extract RNA from every sample. The libraries were amplified in two PCR steps, and the second step added a second sample barcode and Illumina TruSeq adapters. The libraries were sequenced on an Illumina NovaSeq using 2 x 150 bp paired-end reads. Per the authors' processing: The reads were demultiplexed and collapsed into UMI-guided consensus sequences using migec v1.2.7. Using mixcr v2.1.11, the UMI consensuses were aligned to TRA and TRB V and J templates and assembled into clonotypes. Clonotypes were classified as expanded or contracted when called significant by both edgeR and NoisET, with noise models trained on biological replicates. For edgeR calls, a false discovery rate-adjusted p below 0.01 and a log2 fold-change threshold of 1 were applied. As an exploratory analysis of dynamics, PCA with hierarchical clustering was applied to max-normalized trajectories of the 1000 most abundant clonotypes. Each responding clone was given a CD4 or CD8 phenotype based on the CD4+ and CD8+ repertoires, which had been sequenced separately. TCRdb passed the public sequencing reads through fastp at Q25 and MiXCR, retaining productive beta sequences. A single entry per CDR3 protein holds the most common genes and DNA from its merged rows. For this entry, the V and J calls and clone size follow TCRdb and not the study's own pipeline. This sample is represented by around 90,000 distinct CDR3 sequences; about 14% of them were singletons. Around two fifths of the sample is held by the ten biggest clonotypes.

The rearrangement joined TRBV28 to TRBJ2-5; TRBD2 agrees with 10 junctional bases. The receptor was derived from a man aged 18 to 30 who had mild COVID-19 (a few samples of this study predate the infection). The sample titles of this study are shuffled in the database, so cell type and time point are left out; the donor was told from shared clones. The source material was PBMCs or a T cell subset sorted from them (not recorded which). The base sequence is TGTGCCAGCAGTTTAGTAGCGGGGGGATTTGAGACCCAGTACTTC. Its protein product is CASSLVAGGFETQYF.